This is a list of T cell receptor beta chains from one sample in a study of blood T cell repertoires in COVID-19. This table comes from immunoSEQ multiplex PCR, and its TCRdb copy is limited to in-frame clones, with some not included. In the table there are around 110,000 clones, around 83% of which are singletons. The specimen sequenced was peripheral blood. All receptors derive from a man in his 70s with acute or convalescent COVID-19. The conserved cysteine and the conserved F or W are not part of the CDR3 here. Fields, in order: V gene, J gene, CDR3 protein.

TRBV9	TRBJ2-3	ASSVRARGSGDTQY
TRBV6-6	TRBJ2-2	ASRAGSNTGELF
TRBV6-5	TRBJ1-2	ASIKSGGGYT
TRBV11-3	TRBJ1-1	ASSYGTGGGGTEAF
TRBV6-5	TRBJ1-2	ASSFEGYT
TRBV11-3	TRBJ1-1	ASSLDRGQGIGMNTEAF
TRBV7-9	TRBJ2-7	ASSHWGVTYEQY
TRBV5-1	TRBJ2-7	ASSRVGQGDEQY
TRBV11-3	TRBJ2-1	ASSLGGRGNEQF
TRBV11-2	TRBJ1-1	ASSLEQEGTEAF
TRBV29-1	TRBJ2-1	SVEDPAGEYNEQF
TRBV11-2	TRBJ2-5	ASSLGLAGVQETQY
TRBV4-3	TRBJ1-5	ASSQRYRSNQPQH
TRBV9	TRBJ2-3	ASSVEQGSTDTQY
TRBV7-7	TRBJ2-5	ASSPREGWQETQY
TRBV5-6	TRBJ1-5	ASSLGLGSSNQPQH
TRBV27	TRBJ1-6	ASTLGQGRSPLH
TRBV7-9	TRBJ2-7	ASSLGSNEQY
TRBV7-3	TRBJ1-3	ASSLGTGGSGNTIY
TRBV11-3	TRBJ2-1	ASSLSSGLGEQF
TRBV2	TRBJ2-4	ASSQQSAKNIQY
TRBV4-2	TRBJ1-5	ASSLQTDSNQPQH
TRBV7-6	TRBJ1-1	ASSLALGTGPTEAF
TRBV7-9	TRBJ1-2	ASISTDGTGGYT